The 2 T cell receptor beta chains below come from one sample, sequenced in a study of blood T cell repertoires in COVID-19. Sequencing used immunoSEQ multiplex PCR; TCRdb keeps in-frame clones, though not all of them. The sample consists of about 130,000 clones, 80% to 90% of them appearing once. Sequencing was performed on PBMCs or T cells enriched from blood (not recorded which). These TCRs come from a woman between 50 and 59 years old who had recovered from COVID-19.

The rearrangement joins TRBV19 to TRBJ1-2; possible D gene TRBD1, 6 bases. Trimming took 1 base from V and 8 from J, leaving 11 bases between them. The CDR3 consists of 13 residues. Germline V gene lookup returns CDR1 LNHDA and CDR2 SQIVND (reference sequence). The CDR3 nucleotides read TGTGCCAGTAGTATAGCCACAGGGCGAGGCTACACCTTC. It translates to CASSIATGRGYTF.

The chain recombines TRBV10-3 with TRBJ1-2; no definite D call. The germline V and J ends were trimmed by 3 bases and 4 bases, with 6 bases remaining between them. CDR3 length equals 12 residues. The germline V gene encodes CDR1 ENHRY and CDR2 SYGVKD. The CDR3 DNA reads TGTGCCATCAGTGATTTGAGCTATGGCTACACCTTC. This encodes CAISDLSYGYTF.